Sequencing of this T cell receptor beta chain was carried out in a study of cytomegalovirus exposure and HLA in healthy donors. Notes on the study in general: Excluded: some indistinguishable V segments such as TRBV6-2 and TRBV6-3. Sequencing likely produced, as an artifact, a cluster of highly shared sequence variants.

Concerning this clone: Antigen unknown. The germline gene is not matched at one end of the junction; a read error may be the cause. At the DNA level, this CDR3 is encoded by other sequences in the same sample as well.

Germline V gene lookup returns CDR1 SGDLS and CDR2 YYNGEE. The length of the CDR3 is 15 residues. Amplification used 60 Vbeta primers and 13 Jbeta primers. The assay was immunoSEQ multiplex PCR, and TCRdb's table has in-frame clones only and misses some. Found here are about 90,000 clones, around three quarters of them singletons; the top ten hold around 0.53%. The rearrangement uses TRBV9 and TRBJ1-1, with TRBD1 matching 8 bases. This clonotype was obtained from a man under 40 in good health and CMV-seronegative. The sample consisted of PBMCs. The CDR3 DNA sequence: TGTGCCAGCAGCGTGGGCAGGGGGCTGATCACTGAAGCCTTCTTT. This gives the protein CASSVGRGLITEAFF.